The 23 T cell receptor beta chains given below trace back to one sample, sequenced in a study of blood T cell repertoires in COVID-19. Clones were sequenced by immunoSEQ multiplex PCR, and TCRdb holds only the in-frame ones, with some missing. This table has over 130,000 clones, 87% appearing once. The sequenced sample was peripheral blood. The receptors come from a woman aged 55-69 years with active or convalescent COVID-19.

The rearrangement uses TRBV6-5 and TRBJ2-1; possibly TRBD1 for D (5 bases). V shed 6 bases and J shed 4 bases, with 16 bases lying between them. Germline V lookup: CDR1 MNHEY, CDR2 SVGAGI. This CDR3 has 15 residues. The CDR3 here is CASSSMMTAYNEQFF. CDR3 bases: TGTGCCAGCAGCTCTATGATGACAGCTTACAATGAGCAGTTCTTC.

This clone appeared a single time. The CDR3, as DNA: TGTGCCTGGACAACCCCAGGGGGCTTCGCTGAAGCTTTCTTT. As protein: CAWTTPGGFAEAFF. This rearrangement joins TRBV30 to TRBJ1-1, with 8 bases lining up with TRBD1. CDR3 length: 14 amino acids. Trimming took 4 bases from V and 6 from J; bases not matched to a gene: 10. Germline CDR1 and CDR2: GTSNPN and SVGIG (reference sequence).

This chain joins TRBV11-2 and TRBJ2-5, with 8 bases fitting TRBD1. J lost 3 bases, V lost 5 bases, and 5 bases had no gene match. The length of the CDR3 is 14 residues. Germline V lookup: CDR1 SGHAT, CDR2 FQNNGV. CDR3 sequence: CASSEPGQEETQYF. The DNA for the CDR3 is TGTGCCAGCAGCGAACCGGGACAGGAAGAGACCCAGTACTTC.

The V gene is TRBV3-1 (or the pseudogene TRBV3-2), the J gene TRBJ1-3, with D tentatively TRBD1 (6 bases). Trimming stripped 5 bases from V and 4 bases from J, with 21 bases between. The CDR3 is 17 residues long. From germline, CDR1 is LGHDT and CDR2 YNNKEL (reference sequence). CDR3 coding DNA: TGTGCCAGCAGCGCTCAGTTTCCAGGGGTGGGCGGAAACACCATATATTTT. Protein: CASSAQFPGVGGNTIYF.

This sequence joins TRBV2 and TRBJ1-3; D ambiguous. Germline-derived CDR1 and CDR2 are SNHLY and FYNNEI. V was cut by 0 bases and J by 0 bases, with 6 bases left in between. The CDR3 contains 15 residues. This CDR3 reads CASSEARTSGNTIYF. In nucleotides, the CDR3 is TGTGCCAGCAGTGAAGCGCGAACCTCTGGAAACACCATATATTTT.

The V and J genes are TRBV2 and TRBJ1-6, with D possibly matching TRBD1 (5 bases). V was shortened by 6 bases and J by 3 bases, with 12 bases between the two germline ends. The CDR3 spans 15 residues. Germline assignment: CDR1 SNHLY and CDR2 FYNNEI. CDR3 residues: CASRVQVYYNSPLHF. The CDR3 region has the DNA TGTGCCAGCAGAGTACAGGTTTACTATAATTCACCCCTCCACTTT.

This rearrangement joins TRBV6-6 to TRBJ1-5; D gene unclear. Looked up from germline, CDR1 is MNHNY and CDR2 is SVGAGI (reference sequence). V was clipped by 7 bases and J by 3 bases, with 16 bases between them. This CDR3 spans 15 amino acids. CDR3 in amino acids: CASTLLSGDNQPQHF. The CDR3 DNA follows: TGTGCCAGCACCCTACTTTCGGGTGACAATCAGCCCCAGCATTTT.

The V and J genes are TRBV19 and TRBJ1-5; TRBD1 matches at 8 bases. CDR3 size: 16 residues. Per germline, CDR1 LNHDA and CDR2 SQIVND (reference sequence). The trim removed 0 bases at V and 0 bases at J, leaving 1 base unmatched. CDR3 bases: TGTGCCAGTAGTATAGAACAGGGGGTTAGCAATCAGCCCCAGCATTTT. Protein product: CASSIEQGVSNQPQHF.

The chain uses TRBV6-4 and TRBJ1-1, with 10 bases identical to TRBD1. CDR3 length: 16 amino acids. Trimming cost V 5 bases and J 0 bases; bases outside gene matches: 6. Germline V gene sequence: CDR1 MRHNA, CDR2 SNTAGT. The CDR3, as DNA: TGTGCCAGCAGTCAGGACAGGGGGACCTTGAACACTGAAGCTTTCTTT. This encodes CASSQDRGTLNTEAFF.

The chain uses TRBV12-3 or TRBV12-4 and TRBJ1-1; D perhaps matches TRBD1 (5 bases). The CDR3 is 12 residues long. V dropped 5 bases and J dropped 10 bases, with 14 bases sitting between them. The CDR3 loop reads CASSDARGTAFF. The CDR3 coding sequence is TGTGCCAGCAGTGACGCGCGGGGGACAGCTTTCTTT.

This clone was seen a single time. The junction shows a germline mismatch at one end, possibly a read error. The CDR3 region has the DNA TGCCCAGCACAGGGTGGGAACACCGGGGAGCTGTTTTTT. Translation gives CPAQGGNTGELFF. The rearrangement joins TRBV12-3 or TRBV12-4 to TRBJ2-2; perhaps TRBD1 as D (6 bases). The CDR3 loop spans 13 amino acids.

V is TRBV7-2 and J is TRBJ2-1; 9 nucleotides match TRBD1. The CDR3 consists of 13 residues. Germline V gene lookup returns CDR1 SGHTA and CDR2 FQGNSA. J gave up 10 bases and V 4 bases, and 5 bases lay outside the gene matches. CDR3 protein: CASSSGQGNEQFF. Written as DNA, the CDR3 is TGTGCCAGCAGCTCTGGACAGGGGAACGAGCAGTTCTTC.

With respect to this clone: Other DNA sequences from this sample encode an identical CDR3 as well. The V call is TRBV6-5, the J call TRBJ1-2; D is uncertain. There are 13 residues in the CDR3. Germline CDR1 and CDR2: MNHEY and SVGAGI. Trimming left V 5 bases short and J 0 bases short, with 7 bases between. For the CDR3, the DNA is TGTGCCAGCAGTCAAACAGCTAACTATGGCTACACCTTC. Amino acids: CASSQTANYGYTF.

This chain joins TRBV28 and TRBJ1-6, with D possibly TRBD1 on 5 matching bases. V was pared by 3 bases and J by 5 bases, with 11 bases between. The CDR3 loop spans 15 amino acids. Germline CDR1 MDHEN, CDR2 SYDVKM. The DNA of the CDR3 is TGTGCCAGCAGTTTGCCGGGCAGGGATAATTCACCCCTCCACTTT. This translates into CASSLPGRDNSPLHF.

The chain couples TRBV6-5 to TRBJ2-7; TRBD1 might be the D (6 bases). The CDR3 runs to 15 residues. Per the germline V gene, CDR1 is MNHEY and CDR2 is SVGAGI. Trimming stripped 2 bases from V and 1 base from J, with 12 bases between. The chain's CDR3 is CASSYGAGESYEQYF. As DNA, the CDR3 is TGTGCCAGCAGTTACGGGGCAGGGGAGTCCTACGAGCAGTACTTC.

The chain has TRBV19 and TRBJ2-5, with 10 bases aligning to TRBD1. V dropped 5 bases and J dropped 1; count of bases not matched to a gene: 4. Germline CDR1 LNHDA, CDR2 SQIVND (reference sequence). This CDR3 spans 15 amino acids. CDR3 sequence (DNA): TGTGCCAGTAGTCCGGGACAGGGGCGCCAAGAGACCCAGTACTTC. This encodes CASSPGQGRQETQYF.

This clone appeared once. CDR3 coding DNA: TGTGCCAGCAGCTTAGATCCGGGGGACGAGCAGTACTTC. Protein product: CASSLDPGDEQYF. J is TRBJ2-7 and V is TRBV11-3; weak D call: TRBD2 (6 bases). V was pared by 0 bases and J by 5 bases, with 8 bases between. Germline V lookup: CDR1 SGHNT, CDR2 YENEEA. The CDR3 is 13 residues long.

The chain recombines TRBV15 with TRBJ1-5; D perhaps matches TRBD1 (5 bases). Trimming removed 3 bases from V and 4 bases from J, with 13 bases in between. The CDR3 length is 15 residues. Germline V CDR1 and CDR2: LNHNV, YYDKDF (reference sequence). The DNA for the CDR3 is TGTGCCACCAGCAGTACCGACAGCATTAATCAGCCCCAGCATTTT. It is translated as CATSSTDSINQPQHF.

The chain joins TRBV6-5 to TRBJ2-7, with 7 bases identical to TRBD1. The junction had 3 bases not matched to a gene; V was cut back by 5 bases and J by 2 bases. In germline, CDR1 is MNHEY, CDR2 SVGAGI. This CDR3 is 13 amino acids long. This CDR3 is CASSQGQTYEQYF. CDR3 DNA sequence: TGTGCCAGCAGTCAGGGACAGACCTACGAGCAGTACTTC.

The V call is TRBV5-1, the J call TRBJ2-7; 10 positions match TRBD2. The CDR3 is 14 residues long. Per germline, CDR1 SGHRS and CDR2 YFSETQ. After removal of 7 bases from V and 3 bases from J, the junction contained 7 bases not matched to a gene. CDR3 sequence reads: CASRPGTSVYEQYF. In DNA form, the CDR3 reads TGCGCCAGCCGCCCCGGGACTAGCGTCTACGAGCAGTACTTC.

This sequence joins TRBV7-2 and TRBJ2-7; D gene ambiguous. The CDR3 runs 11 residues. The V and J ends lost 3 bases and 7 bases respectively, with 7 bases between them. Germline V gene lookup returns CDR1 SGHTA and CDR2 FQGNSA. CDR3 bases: TGTGCCAGCAGCTTCTCTTTAGAGCAGTACTTC. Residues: CASSFSLEQYF.

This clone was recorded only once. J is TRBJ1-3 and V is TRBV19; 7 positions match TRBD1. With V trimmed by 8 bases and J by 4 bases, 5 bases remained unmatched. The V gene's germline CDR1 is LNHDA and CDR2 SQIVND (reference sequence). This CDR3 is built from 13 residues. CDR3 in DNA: TGTGCCAGTGGCGGGACAGTGGGAAACACCATATATTTT. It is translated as CASGGTVGNTIYF.

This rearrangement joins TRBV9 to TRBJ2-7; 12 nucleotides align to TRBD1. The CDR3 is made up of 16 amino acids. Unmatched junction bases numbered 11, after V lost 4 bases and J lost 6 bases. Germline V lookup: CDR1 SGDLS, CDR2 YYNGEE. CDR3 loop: CASSPNTGQGAVEQYF. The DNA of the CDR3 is TGTGCCAGCAGCCCGAACACGGGACAGGGGGCGGTCGAGCAGTACTTC.